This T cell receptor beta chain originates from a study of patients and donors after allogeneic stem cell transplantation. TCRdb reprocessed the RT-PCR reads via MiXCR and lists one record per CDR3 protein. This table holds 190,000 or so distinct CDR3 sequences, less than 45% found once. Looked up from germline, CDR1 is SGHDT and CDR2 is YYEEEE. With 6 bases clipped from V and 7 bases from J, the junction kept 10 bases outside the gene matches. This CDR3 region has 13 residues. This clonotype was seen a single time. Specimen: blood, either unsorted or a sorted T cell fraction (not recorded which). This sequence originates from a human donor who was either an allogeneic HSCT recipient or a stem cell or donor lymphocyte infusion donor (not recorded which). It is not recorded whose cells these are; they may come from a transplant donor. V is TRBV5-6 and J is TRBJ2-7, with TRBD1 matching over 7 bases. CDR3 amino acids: CASTDPGQREQYF. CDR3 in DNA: TGTGCCAGCACCGATCCGGGACAGAGGGAGCAGTACTTC.